This T cell receptor (beta chain) was retrieved from a study of human T cells and chemical hapten exposure. This clonotype was observed many times. Its antigen is unknown. Looked up from germline, CDR1 is SQVTM and CDR2 is ANQGSEA. Trimming took 7 bases from V and 1 from J, leaving 7 bases between them. This CDR3 has 11 residues. Unique molecular identifiers were linked by the library to individual cDNA molecules. Via MiXCR, TCRdb re-called the RACE reads, giving one row per CDR3 protein. Of some 300,000 distinct CDR3 sequences in the sample, roughly 6% were seen once. The time point here: pre-sensitization, week 0. The treatment was: therapeutic diphenylcyclopropenone sensitization with weekly scalp DPC. Every donor had alopecia and was 18 to 70 years old; all were suitable for DPC. Points from the study as a whole: The immune response of these alopecia patients might not match healthy individuals'.

The receptor's source is a woman aged 18-29 years with alopecia areata. Some clones in this sample may be carry-over from other donors' samples. The sequencing used whole blood, collected in connection with sensitization to the hapten diphenylcyclopropenone (DPC). V gene TRBV29-1 combines with J gene TRBJ1-1, with D unclear. The CDR3 DNA reads TGCAGCGGAGTAAGGAACACTGAAGCTTTCTTT. Translating gives CSGVRNTEAFF.